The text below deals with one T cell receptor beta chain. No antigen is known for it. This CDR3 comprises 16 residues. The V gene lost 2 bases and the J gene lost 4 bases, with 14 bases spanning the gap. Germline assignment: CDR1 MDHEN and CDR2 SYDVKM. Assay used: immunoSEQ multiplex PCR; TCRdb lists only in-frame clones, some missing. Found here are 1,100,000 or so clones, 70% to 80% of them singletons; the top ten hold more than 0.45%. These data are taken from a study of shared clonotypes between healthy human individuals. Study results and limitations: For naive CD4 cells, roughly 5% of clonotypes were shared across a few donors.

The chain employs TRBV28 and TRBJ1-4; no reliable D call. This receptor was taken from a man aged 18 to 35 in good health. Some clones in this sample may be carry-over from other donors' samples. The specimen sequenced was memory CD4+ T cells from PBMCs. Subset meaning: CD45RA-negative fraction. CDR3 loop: CASSLVDRAVNEKLFF. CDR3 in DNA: TGTGCCAGCAGTTTAGTGGATCGGGCAGTTAATGAAAAACTGTTTTTT.